This T cell receptor (beta chain) came from a study of CD8 T cells in Susac syndrome. On the study more broadly: Treatment status at blood draw for the Susac syndrome patients was therapy-naive, corticosteroids, or intravenous immunoglobulin alone.

TEMRA cells were FACS-enriched, unlike CD8+ and CD4+ T cells, which were negatively isolated. CDR1 and CDR2 from the germline V gene are LGHDT and YNNKEL (reference sequence). The CDR3 is made up of 16 amino acids. The J segment lost 3 bases and the V segment lost 1 base, leaving 6 bases of the junction unmatched. Reverse transcription of roughly 0.5 to 1 ug RNA was performed with random hexamers. Amplification of the TCR beta CDR3 was carried out by immunoSEQ multiplex PCR, which spanned a total of 54 Vbeta and 13 Jbeta segments. One entry per CDR3 protein results from TCRdb running MiXCR on the immunoSEQ multiplex PCR reads. The table has over 130,000 distinct CDR3 sequences, approximately 95% seen once.

The clonotype was recovered from a human donor with Susac syndrome. V usage is TRBV3-1 and J usage is TRBJ2-1, with TRBD1 matching 7 bases. Material: CD4+ T cells from PBMCs. CDR3 residues: CASSQVWQGVYNEQFF. Here the CDR3 DNA reads TGTGCCAGCAGCCAAGTCTGGCAGGGGGTCTACAATGAGCAGTTCTTC.